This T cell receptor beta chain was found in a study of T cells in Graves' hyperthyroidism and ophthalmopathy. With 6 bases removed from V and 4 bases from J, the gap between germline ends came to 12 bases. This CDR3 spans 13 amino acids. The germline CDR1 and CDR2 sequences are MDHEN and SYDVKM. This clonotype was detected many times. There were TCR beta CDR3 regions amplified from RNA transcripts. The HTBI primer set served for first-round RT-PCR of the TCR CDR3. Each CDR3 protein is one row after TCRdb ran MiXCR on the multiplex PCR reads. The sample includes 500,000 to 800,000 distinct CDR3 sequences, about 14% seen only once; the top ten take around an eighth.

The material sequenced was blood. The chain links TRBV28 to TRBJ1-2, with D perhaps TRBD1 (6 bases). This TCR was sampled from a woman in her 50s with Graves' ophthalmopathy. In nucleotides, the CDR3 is TGTGCCAGCAGGGGAGGGGGAGCCTATGGCTACACCTTC. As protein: CASRGGGAYGYTF.